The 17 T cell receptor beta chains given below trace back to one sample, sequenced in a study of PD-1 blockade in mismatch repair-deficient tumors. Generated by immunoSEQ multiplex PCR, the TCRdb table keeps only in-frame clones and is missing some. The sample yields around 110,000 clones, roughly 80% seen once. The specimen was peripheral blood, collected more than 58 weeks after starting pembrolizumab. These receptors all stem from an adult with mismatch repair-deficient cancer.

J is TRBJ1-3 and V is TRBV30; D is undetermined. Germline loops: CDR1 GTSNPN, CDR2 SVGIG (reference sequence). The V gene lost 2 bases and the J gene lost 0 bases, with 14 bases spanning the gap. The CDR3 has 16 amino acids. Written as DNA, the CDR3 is TGTGCCTGGAGTTCGGGTCCGAACTACTCTGGAAACACCATATATTTT. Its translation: CAWSSGPNYSGNTIYF.

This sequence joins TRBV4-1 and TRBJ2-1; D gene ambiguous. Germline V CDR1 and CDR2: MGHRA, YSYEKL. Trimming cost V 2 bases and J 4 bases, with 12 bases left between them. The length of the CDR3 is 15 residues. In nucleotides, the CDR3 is TGCGCCAGCAGCCAAATAGGGTTAGAGTACAATGAGCAGTTCTTC. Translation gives CASSQIGLEYNEQFF.

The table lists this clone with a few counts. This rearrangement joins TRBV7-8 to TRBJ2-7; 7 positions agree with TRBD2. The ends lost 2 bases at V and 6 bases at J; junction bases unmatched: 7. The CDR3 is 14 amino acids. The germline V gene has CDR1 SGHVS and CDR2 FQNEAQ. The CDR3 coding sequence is TGTGCCAGCAGCTTACAGTACGGGGGGAGCGAGCAGTACTTC. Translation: CASSLQYGGSEQYF.

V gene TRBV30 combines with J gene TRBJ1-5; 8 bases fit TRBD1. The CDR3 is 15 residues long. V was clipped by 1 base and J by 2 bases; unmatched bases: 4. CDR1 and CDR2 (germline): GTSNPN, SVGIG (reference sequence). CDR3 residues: CAWSGSGGGNQPQHF. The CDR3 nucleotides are TGTGCCTGGAGTGGTTCAGGGGGCGGCAATCAGCCCCAGCATTTT.

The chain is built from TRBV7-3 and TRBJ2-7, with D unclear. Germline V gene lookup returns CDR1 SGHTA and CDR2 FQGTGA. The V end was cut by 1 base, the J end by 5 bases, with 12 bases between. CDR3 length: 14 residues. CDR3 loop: CASSLSPSSDEQYF. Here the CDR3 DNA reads TGTGCCAGCAGCTTAAGTCCGTCCTCGGACGAGCAGTACTTC.

The CDR3 DNA reads TGTGCCAGTACACCCGGTGGGACATCCCCCACAGATACGCAGTATTTT. Its protein is CASTPGGTSPTDTQYF. The chain joins TRBV19 to TRBJ2-3; tentatively, D is TRBD1 (6 bases). The V end lost 7 bases, the J end lost 2 bases, and 19 bases lay between the germline ends. The CDR3 totals 16 residues. CDR1 is LNHDA, CDR2 SQIVND, per germline (reference sequence).

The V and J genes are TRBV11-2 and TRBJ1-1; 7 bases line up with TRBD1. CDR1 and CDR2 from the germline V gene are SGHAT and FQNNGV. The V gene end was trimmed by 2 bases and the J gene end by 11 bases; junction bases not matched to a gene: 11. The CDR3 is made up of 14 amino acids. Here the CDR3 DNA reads TGTGCCAGCAGCTTATTAGCGGGACAGATTAAGGCTTTCTTT. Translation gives CASSLLAGQIKAFF.

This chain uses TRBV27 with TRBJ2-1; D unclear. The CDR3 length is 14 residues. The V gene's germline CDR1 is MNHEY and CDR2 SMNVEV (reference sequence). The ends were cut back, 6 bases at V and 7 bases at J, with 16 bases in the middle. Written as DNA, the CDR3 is TGTGCCAGCAGCCCTTATGTGTCCAGGAATGAGCAGTTCTTC. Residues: CASSPYVSRNEQFF.

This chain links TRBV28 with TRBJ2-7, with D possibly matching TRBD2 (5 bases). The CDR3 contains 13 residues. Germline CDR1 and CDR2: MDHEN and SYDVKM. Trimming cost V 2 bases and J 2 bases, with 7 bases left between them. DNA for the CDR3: TGTGCCAGCAGTTTAGCGGGTCCCTACGAGCAGTACTTC. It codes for CASSLAGPYEQYF.

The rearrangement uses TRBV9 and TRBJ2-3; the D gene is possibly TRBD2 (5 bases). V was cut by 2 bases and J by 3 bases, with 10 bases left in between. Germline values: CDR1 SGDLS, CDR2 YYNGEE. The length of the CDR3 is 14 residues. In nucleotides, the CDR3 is TGTGCCAGCAGCGTCCTGGGGAGTACAGATACGCAGTATTTT. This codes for CASSVLGSTDTQYF.

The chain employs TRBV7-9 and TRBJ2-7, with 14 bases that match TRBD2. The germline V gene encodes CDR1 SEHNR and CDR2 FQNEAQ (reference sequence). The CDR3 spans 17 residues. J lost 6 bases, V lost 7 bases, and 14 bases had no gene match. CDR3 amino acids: CASTFPQTSGRAGEQYF. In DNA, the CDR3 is TGTGCCAGCACCTTCCCCCAGACTAGCGGGAGGGCGGGCGAGCAGTACTTC.

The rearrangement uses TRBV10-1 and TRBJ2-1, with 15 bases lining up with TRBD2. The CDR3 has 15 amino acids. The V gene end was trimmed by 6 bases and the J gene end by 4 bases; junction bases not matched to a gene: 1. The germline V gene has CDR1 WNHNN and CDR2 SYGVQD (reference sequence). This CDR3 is CASSGLAGGYNEQFF. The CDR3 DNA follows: TGCGCCAGCAGCGGACTAGCGGGAGGGTACAATGAGCAGTTCTTC.

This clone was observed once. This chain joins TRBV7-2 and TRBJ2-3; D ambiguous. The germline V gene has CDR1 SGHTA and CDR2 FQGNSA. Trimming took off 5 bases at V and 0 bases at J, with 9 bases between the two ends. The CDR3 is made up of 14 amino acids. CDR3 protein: CASSPMSSTDTQYF. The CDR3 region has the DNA TGTGCCAGCAGCCCCATGTCGAGCACAGATACGCAGTATTTT.

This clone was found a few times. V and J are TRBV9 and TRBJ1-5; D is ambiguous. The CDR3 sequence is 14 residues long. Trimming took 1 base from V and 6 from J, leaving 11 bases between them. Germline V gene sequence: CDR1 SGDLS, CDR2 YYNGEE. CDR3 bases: TGTGCCAGCAGCGTACGAGACTGGGGTCAGCCCCAGCATTTT. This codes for CASSVRDWGQPQHF. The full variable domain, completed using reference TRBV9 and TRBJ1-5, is DSGVTQTPKHLITATGQRVTLRCSPRSGDLSVYWYQQSLDQGLQFLIQYYNGEERAKGNILERFSAQQFPDLHSELNLSSLELGDSALYFCASSVRDWGQPQHFGDGTRLSIL.

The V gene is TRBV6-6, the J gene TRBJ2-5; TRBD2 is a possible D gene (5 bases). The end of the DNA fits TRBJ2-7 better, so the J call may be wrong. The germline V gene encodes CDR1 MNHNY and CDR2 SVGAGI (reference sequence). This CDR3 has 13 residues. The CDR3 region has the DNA TGTGCCAGCACCCCCCGGGAAAGGTACGAGCAGTACTTC. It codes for CASTPRERYEQYF.

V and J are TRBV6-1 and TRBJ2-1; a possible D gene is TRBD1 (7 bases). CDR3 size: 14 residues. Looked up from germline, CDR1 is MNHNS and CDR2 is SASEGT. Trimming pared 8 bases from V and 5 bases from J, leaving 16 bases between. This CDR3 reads CASRRGQIDNEQFF. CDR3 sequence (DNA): TGTGCCAGCCGGAGGGGACAGATAGACAATGAGCAGTTCTTC.

The CDR3 DNA is TGTGCCAGCAGCTTAAAAGCGGGAGGGCCGAACTACAATGAGCAGTTCTTC. Amino acid sequence: CASSLKAGGPNYNEQFF. The chain carries TRBV5-4 and TRBJ2-1, with 10 bases fitting TRBD2. V was pared by 2 bases and J by 3 bases, with 8 bases of the junction left unmatched. Germline V gene data show CDR1 as SGHNT and CDR2 as YYREEE (reference sequence). CDR3 size: 17 residues.